Listed below are T cell receptor beta chains from one sample, sequenced in a study of regulatory T cells in long-lasting Graves disease. Each CDR3 protein gets one entry after TCRdb re-called the multiplex PCR reads with MiXCR. The top ten hold approximately 20% of the sample, which has some 250,000 distinct CDR3 sequences, about a sixth seen once. Sequenced here: peripheral blood mononuclear cells (PBMCs), sampled at new diagnosis, from a patient treated with antithyroid drugs. The receptors were sampled from a female donor with Graves disease. CDR3s include the opening cysteine and the closing phenylalanine or tryptophan. D genes are given only for firm matches. The size of a clone is reported for some rows only, either as once, few or many, or as a class for expanded clones.

J gene: TRBJ1-6; clone size: -; V gene: TRBV7-2; D gene: -; CDR3 protein: CASSPLGSSYNSPLHF; CDR3 DNA: TGTGCCAGCAGCCCCCTGGGTAGCTCCTATAATTCACCCCTCCACTTT
J gene: TRBJ1-2; clone size: many; V gene: TRBV6-1; D gene: TRBD1; CDR3 protein: CASRSPGGDYGYTF; CDR3 DNA: TGTGCCAGCAGAAGCCCAGGGGGCGACTATGGCTACACCTTC
J gene: TRBJ2-7; clone size: -; V gene: TRBV10-3; D gene: -; CDR3 protein: CAISVGEDYEQYF; CDR3 DNA: TGTGCCATCAGTGTGGGAGAGGACTACGAGCAGTACTTC
J gene: TRBJ2-7; clone size: many; V gene: TRBV28; D gene: -; CDR3 protein: CASSWAAAPFFEQYF; CDR3 DNA: TGTGCCAGCAGTTGGGCTGCGGCACCGTTCTTCGAGCAGTACTTC
J gene: TRBJ1-2; clone size: few; V gene: TRBV28; D gene: -; CDR3 protein: CASRGRDKGYTF; CDR3 DNA: TGTGCCAGCAGGGGTCGGGACAAAGGCTACACCTTC
J gene: TRBJ2-3; clone size: many; V gene: TRBV20-1; D gene: TRBD2; CDR3 protein: CSARVPGGRTDTQYF; CDR3 DNA: TGCAGTGCTAGAGTACCGGGAGGGAGGACAGATACGCAGTATTTT
J gene: TRBJ2-3; clone size: -; V gene: TRBV20-1; D gene: TRBD2; CDR3 protein: CSASASGRADTQYF; CDR3 DNA: TGCAGTGCTAGCGCTAGCGGGAGGGCCGATACGCAGTATTTT
J gene: TRBJ2-7; clone size: few; V gene: TRBV25-1; D gene: -; CDR3 protein: CASSEEYYEQYF; CDR3 DNA: TGTGCCAGCAGTGAAGAGTACTACGAGCAGTACTTC
J gene: TRBJ2-2; clone size: many; V gene: TRBV7-3; D gene: -; CDR3 protein: CASSLRARTSGRSTGELFF; CDR3 DNA: TGTGCCAGCAGCTTAAGGGCGAGGACCTCGGGCCGGTCCACCGGGGAGCTGTTTTTT
J gene: TRBJ1-2; clone size: many; V gene: TRBV7-8; D gene: -; CDR3 protein: CASSTAGEANYGYTF; CDR3 DNA: TGTGCCAGCAGCACCGCGGGCGAGGCTAACTATGGCTACACCTTC
J gene: TRBJ2-3; clone size: -; V gene: TRBV2; D gene: -; CDR3 protein: CASSYAYGGTDTQYF; CDR3 DNA: TGTGCCAGCAGTTATGCGTACGGTGGCACAGATACGCAGTATTTT
J gene: TRBJ2-3; clone size: many; V gene: TRBV15; D gene: -; CDR3 protein: CATSRDPLDTQYF; CDR3 DNA: TGTGCCACCAGCAGAGATCCCCTAGATACGCAGTATTTT
J gene: TRBJ2-1; clone size: many; V gene: TRBV24-1; D gene: TRBD2; CDR3 protein: CATSAGTSSYNEQFF; CDR3 DNA: TGTGCCACCAGCGCCGGGACTAGCAGCTACAATGAGCAGTTCTTC
J gene: TRBJ2-2; clone size: many; V gene: TRBV6-5; D gene: -; CDR3 protein: CASSYSDPSELFF; CDR3 DNA: TGTGCCAGCAGTTACTCGGACCCTTCGGAGCTGTTTTTT
J gene: TRBJ2-1; clone size: many; V gene: TRBV29-1; D gene: -; CDR3 protein: CSVDWEAPSYNEQFF; CDR3 DNA: TGCAGCGTTGATTGGGAGGCCCCATCCTACAATGAGCAGTTCTTC